The 4 T cell receptor beta chains reported below all come from one sample, sequenced in a study of T cells in Graves' hyperthyroidism and ophthalmopathy. RNA transcripts yielded amplified TCR beta CDR3 regions. First-round RT-PCR with HTBI primers amplified the TCR CDR3 region. MiXCR was run by TCRdb on the multiplex PCR reads, yielding one entry per CDR3 protein. The table shows some 440,000 distinct CDR3 sequences, with roughly 14% occurring only once. The sample was blood. All receptors come from a woman aged 18 to 35 with Graves' hyperthyroidism.

This clonotype was picked up a small number of times. The gene calls are TRBV2 and TRBJ1-6; 8 bases fit TRBD1. The CDR3 contains 15 residues. Germline V gives CDR1 SNHLY, CDR2 FYNNEI. V trimming: 6 bases; J trimming: 10 bases; junction bases outside the gene matches: 11. The CDR3 reads CASRSSGQAHSPLHF. For the CDR3, the DNA is TGTGCCAGCAGATCATCGGGACAGGCACACTCACCCCTCCACTTT. Filled out from reference TRBV2 and TRBJ1-6, the complete variable domain reads EPEVTQTPSHQVTQMGQEVILRCVPISNHLYFYWYRQILGQKVEFLVSFYNNEISEKSEIFDDQFSVERPDGSNFTLKIRSTKLEDSAMYFCASRSSGQAHSPLHFGNGTRLTVT.

This clonotype was recorded a few times. This chain connects TRBV10-2 to TRBJ2-1; TRBD1 matches 9 bases. Per the germline V gene, CDR1 is WSHSY and CDR2 is SAAADI. With 8 bases clipped from V and 6 bases from J, the junction kept 11 bases outside the gene matches. CDR3 length equals 15 residues. This chain's CDR3 is CASVGQGISRNEQFF. DNA of the CDR3: TGCGCCAGCGTCGGACAGGGGATAAGTCGCAATGAGCAGTTCTTC.

This clonotype has ten or more counts. The chain uses TRBV27 and TRBJ1-4; a possible D gene is TRBD1 (5 bases). The CDR3 spans 14 residues. Germline CDR1 and CDR2: MNHEY and SMNVEV (reference sequence). Deletions cut 4 bases from V and 5 bases from J, with 11 bases between. The CDR3: CASSWYRTNEKLFF. CDR3 DNA sequence: TGTGCCAGCAGTTGGTACAGGACCAATGAAAAACTGTTTTTT.

This clonotype was seen ten or more times. The chain joins TRBV5-6 to TRBJ2-3, with no clear D. Germline V CDR1 and CDR2: SGHDT, YYEEEE. The CDR3 has 15 amino acids. With 2 bases removed from V and 0 bases from J, the gap between germline ends came to 10 bases. The CDR3 DNA is TGTGCCAGCAGCTTTGTAGCCAGCAGCACAGATACGCAGTATTTT. This sequence encodes CASSFVASSTDTQYF. Full variable domain (outside the CDR3, taken from reference TRBV5-6 and TRBJ2-3): DAGVTQSPTHLIKTRGQQVTLRCSPKSGHDTVSWYQQALGQGPQFIFQYYEEEERQRGNFPDRFSGHQFPNYSSELNVNALLLGDSALYLCASSFVASSTDTQYFGPGTRLTVL.